This T cell receptor (beta chain) was identified during a study of CD8+CD57+ T cells in acquired aplastic anemia. Study background: Roughly 3 ug was the average amount of DNA from sorted CD4+ and CD8+ cells. Overall study findings and caveats: It was found that roughly 31 CD8+ CDR3 sequences were shared between patients and controls. No significant difference in CD8+ Simpson's diversity was found between patients and controls.

The CDR3 is 14 residues long. V was pared by 9 bases and J by 3 bases, with 6 bases of the junction left unmatched. Germline V gene sequence: CDR1 ENHRY, CDR2 SYGVKD. Investigators profiled TCR beta VDJ and CDR3 from genomic DNA template. MiXCR was run by TCRdb on the reads, yielding one entry per CDR3 protein. The sample records 250,000 to 300,000 distinct CDR3 sequences, roughly half being singletons. Only a few counts were recorded for this clonotype. What it binds is unknown. Sequencing was done on a sample of sorted CD4+, CD8+, or CD8+CD57+ T cells (not recorded which) from PBMCs. The chain joins TRBV10-3 to TRBJ1-5, with 9 bases matching TRBD1. The TCR originated in a human donor with severe aplastic anemia or a healthy control (not recorded which). CDR3 nucleotides: TGTGCCATTAACCGGGACAGGGACAATCAGCCCCAGCATTTT. It translates to CAINRDRDNQPQHF.